This TCR beta chain stems from a study of beta chain features in type 1 diabetes. In the study overall: Sorted cells, approximately 110,000,000 in number, were examined across all samples.

Sequencing targeted expressed TCRB transcripts, as all isolated RNA had been reverse transcribed. TCRdb's copy holds only in-frame clones and misses some; the assay was immunoSEQ multiplex PCR. The sample yields 810,000 or so clones, roughly a sixth seen once. CDR3 length: 15 residues. Per the germline V gene, CDR1 is SGHKS and CDR2 is YYEKEE (reference sequence). The germline V and J ends were trimmed by 0 bases and 3 bases, with 10 bases remaining between them. This clone was picked up a small number of times. What it binds is not known. Whole-study findings and limits: Naive, central memory and Treg TCRB repertoires seemed to resemble each other more closely in patients than they did in healthy donors.

The chain is built from TRBV5-5 and TRBJ2-1; D is undetermined. The sample comprised naive CD4+ T cells from blood. The receptor's source is a young woman in good health. The CDR3 sequence: CASSLGDGFYNEQFF. CDR3 sequence (DNA): TGTGCCAGCAGCTTGGGAGACGGTTTCTACAATGAGCAGTTCTTC.